This TCR beta chain stems from a study of monozygotic twins with inflammatory bowel disease (dated by TCRdb to the late 2010s). Concerning the study at large: In total, 30 or so monozygotic twin pairs made up the full study: 19 Danish pairs, all IBD-discordant, plus nine German pairs, of which four were IBD-concordant and five were IBD-discordant. Each individual had, on average, about 151 000 unique TCRalpha sequences and 181 000 unique TCRbeta sequences available for analysis. Within discordant pairs, disease-associated traits were sought mainly by comparing IBD patients with their genetically identical healthy co-twins. What the work shows at the level of the full study, not this receptor alone: Compared with healthy twins, IBD patients shared fewer clonotypes with other individuals, and the difference was most pronounced in patients with signs of disease activity. Repertoire similarity did not differ between concordant and discordant twins, which could be due to limited statistical power. No single strong signal or clonotype linked to IBD turned up in the results, so the idea that one exists was not supported. Different T cell subtypes could not be distinguished in the analysis. A decrease in TCRbeta repertoire diversity, as measured by inverse Simpson index, was observed in IBD patients compared with their healthy co-twins. Background noise and inter-individual variability may have been introduced into the repertoires by the differing immunosuppressive treatments among patients.

The CDR3 contains 14 residues, cysteine and phenylalanine counted. Only the protein is available. From each donor, a roughly 2.5 ml peripheral blood sample was collected into PAXgene tubes and stored at -80 degrees C. Without T cell sorting, total RNA was isolated from whole blood using the PAXgene blood miRNA kit on an automated QIAcube. Peripheral blood from monozygotic twin pairs, either concordant or discordant for inflammatory bowel disease, underwent deep TCRalpha and TCRbeta repertoire profiling that used unique molecular barcoding. Smoking habits were recorded for all twin pairs, with individuals classified as current, former or never smokers. The library was produced with 5' RACE. For each TCR library, approximately 3,700 ng of total RNA was used. For each sample, cDNA synthesis was carried out in eight separate reactions using SMARTScribe reverse transcriptase. During cDNA synthesis, unique molecular identifiers containing a 6-nucleotide sample barcode were introduced by template switching. TCRalpha and TCRbeta cDNA was amplified in two nested PCRs of approximately 16 and 10 cycles, and bead purification was carried out after each PCR. Before amplification, the cDNA was both treated with uracil DNA-glycosylase and purified with the QIAquick PCR purification kit. In the second PCR, Illumina TruSeq-compatible adapters and sample-specific barcodes were added. TapeStation and Qubit were used to check library quality and concentration, and 5 ng of each library was pooled. Sequencing of pooled libraries was carried out on an Illumina HiSeq2500 single-index Rapid Run using 2 x 100 bp reads and custom sequencing primers. The authors' pipeline ran thus. MiGEC version 1.2.6 was used for UMI-based consensus assembly to correct PCR and sequencing errors. MiXCR version 2.1.1 was used for V(D)J alignment, clonotype assembly and CDR3 extraction. To normalise gene usage, clonotype sharing and MAIT/NKT TCR abundance, the top 1000, 10 000 and 20 000 clonotypes in each sample were analysed. After downsampling to 27 000 UMIs, diversity was calculated as the inverse Simpson index using the vegan R package. Paired Mann-Whitney U tests on discordant twin pairs were used, with Benjamini-Hochberg multiple-testing correction. Each entry corresponds to one CDR3 protein sequence from reads that TCRdb reprocessed, and DNA is not given. The V and J calls and clone size come from TCRdb's table, not from the authors' own analysis. The table for this sample lists under 350,000 distinct CDR3 sequences. Approximately 5.4% of the sample rests with the top ten.

Details on this clonotype: No antigen is known for it.

Specimen: blood. This sequence originates from a human donor with ulcerative colitis or Crohn's disease, or a healthy co-twin of an affected twin (not recorded which). The chain uses TRBV12-3 or TRBV12-4 and TRBJ1-5; the TRBD1 assignment by TCRdb is unverifiable without DNA. CDR3 reads: CASSLGGARQPQHF.